The rows below give T cell receptor beta chains drawn from one sample of a study of STAT5B mutations in CD4+ large granular lymphocyte leukemia. Measured with immunoSEQ multiplex PCR; TCRdb has only the in-frame clones, and not every one. This table holds some 45,000 clones, 80% to 90% found once. The sample consisted of CD4+ T cells from blood buffy coats. Source of these receptors: a human donor in good health. CDR3s include the opening cysteine and the closing phenylalanine or tryptophan. The order of the fields is J gene, V gene, CDR3 protein.

J gene: TRBJ1-2; V gene: TRBV7-2; CDR3 protein: CASSLVRDNYGYTF
J gene: TRBJ2-7; V gene: TRBV5-4; CDR3 protein: CASSLDGSLDYEQYF
J gene: TRBJ2-3; V gene: TRBV11-2; CDR3 protein: CASSFSYGQAPTDTQYF
J gene: TRBJ2-6; V gene: TRBV2; CDR3 protein: CASSADRGQANVLTF
J gene: TRBJ2-1; V gene: TRBV7-3; CDR3 protein: CASSLNPAGSRNEQFF
J gene: TRBJ2-5; V gene: TRBV10-3; CDR3 protein: CAISGGVGFETQYF
J gene: TRBJ1-2; V gene: TRBV7-9; CDR3 protein: CASSPRTGGNYGYTF
J gene: TRBJ1-2; V gene: TRBV7-2; CDR3 protein: CASSLGQSYGYTF
J gene: TRBJ2-5; V gene: TRBV7-2; CDR3 protein: CASSFGGLGKTQYF
J gene: TRBJ1-1; V gene: TRBV7-8; CDR3 protein: CASSATGNTEAFF
J gene: TRBJ2-7; V gene: TRBV28; CDR3 protein: CASSPPTGEQYF
J gene: TRBJ2-1; V gene: TRBV2; CDR3 protein: CASNKDERRTYNEQFF
J gene: TRBJ2-7; V gene: TRBV7-2; CDR3 protein: CASSLARASGRARTFLSYEQYF
J gene: TRBJ2-7; V gene: TRBV5-1; CDR3 protein: CASSLGIAGTYEQYF
J gene: TRBJ1-2; V gene: TRBV28; CDR3 protein: CASSDPDSYTF
J gene: TRBJ1-1; V gene: TRBV7-3; CDR3 protein: CASSATGITEAFF
J gene: TRBJ1-1; V gene: TRBV9; CDR3 protein: CASSPRQEKNTEAFF
J gene: TRBJ1-2; V gene: TRBV6-1; CDR3 protein: CASALSYGYTF
J gene: TRBJ1-5; V gene: TRBV28; CDR3 protein: CASSSRRAEPQHF
J gene: TRBJ2-7; V gene: TRBV7-9; CDR3 protein: CASSLVESGEQYF
J gene: TRBJ1-1; V gene: TRBV5-4; CDR3 protein: CASSLARVGAEAFF
J gene: TRBJ1-3; V gene: TRBV6-1; CDR3 protein: CASSEQVSGNTIYF
J gene: TRBJ1-1; V gene: TRBV2; CDR3 protein: CASSEALRKGHTEAFF
J gene: TRBJ2-2; V gene: TRBV5-1; CDR3 protein: CASSSGRGTSNTGELFF
J gene: TRBJ1-2; V gene: TRBV7-8; CDR3 protein: CATRRFGGPAGYTF